Listed below are T cell receptor beta chains from one sample, sequenced in a study of blood T cell repertoires in COVID-19. Measured with immunoSEQ multiplex PCR; TCRdb has only the in-frame clones, and not every one. Here the sample spans about 90,000 clones, approximately 90% being singletons. Sample: peripheral blood. These receptors were collected from a man over 45 with acute or convalescent COVID-19. Each CDR3 is given with its conserved first and last residue. The order of the fields is CDR3 DNA, CDR3 protein, V gene, J gene, D gene, clone size. D genes are given only for firm matches. Size tells how often a clone was seen (once, few, many) or the class of an expanded clone, and some rows leave it out.

TGCAGCGTTACGCGGGAGGGACCCCACAATGAGCAGTTCTTC	CSVTREGPHNEQFF	TRBV29-1	TRBJ2-1	TRBD2	once
TGTGCCAGCAGCCAAAGGCAATTGGGGGGTCAAGAGACCCAGTACTTC	CASSQRQLGGQETQYF	TRBV3-1/TRBV3-2	TRBJ2-5	-	-
TGTGCCAGCAGCGTAGGGGCTAGCGGGAGTCCCCAGCAGTACTTC	CASSVGASGSPQQYF	TRBV9	TRBJ2-7	TRBD2	-
TGTGCCAGTACCCTCAAAGCAGGGGGCAATCAGCCCCAGCATTTT	CASTLKAGGNQPQHF	TRBV19	TRBJ1-5	-	-
TGTGCCAGCAGCTCCATTCGCACAGATACGCAGTATTTT	CASSSIRTDTQYF	TRBV7-2	TRBJ2-3	-	-
TGTGCCAGCAGCTGGGACAATTTGGCCGCTTTCTTT	CASSWDNLAAFF	TRBV7-9	TRBJ1-1	-	few
TGTGCCACCCGCCCGGGAATTTCCTACGAGCAGTACTTC	CATRPGISYEQYF	TRBV15	TRBJ2-7	-	-
TGTGCCAGCAGCTATAGGAGCGGGAGGGATGCGTACGAGACCCAGTACTTC	CASSYRSGRDAYETQYF	TRBV5-6	TRBJ2-5	TRBD2	-
TGTGCCAGCAGCCAAGATCGAAGCGGGGGCTACAATGAGCAGTTCTTC	CASSQDRSGGYNEQFF	TRBV4-2	TRBJ2-1	TRBD2	-
TGTGCCAGCAGCCCCGGGACAGGCGGAGAGACCCAGTACTTC	CASSPGTGGETQYF	TRBV11-2	TRBJ2-5	TRBD1	-
TGTGCCAGCAGCTCGGGACTAGCTAATGAGCAGTTCTTC	CASSSGLANEQFF	TRBV13	TRBJ2-1	TRBD2	-
TGTGCCAGCAGCGTAGATGACAGGGCCGGCTACACCTTC	CASSVDDRAGYTF	TRBV7-9	TRBJ1-2	TRBD1	-
TGTGCCAGCAGCTTAGAGATGAGTTCAGAGACCCAGTACTTC	CASSLEMSSETQYF	TRBV11-3	TRBJ2-5	-	-
TGCGCCAGCAGCTTGGAAAGGACAGGGGGCTATGGCTACACCTTC	CASSLERTGGYGYTF	TRBV5-1	TRBJ1-2	TRBD1	once
TGCGCCAGCACCCTCGGGGAGACAGGAATCGGGAATTCACCCCTCCACTTT	CASTLGETGIGNSPLHF	TRBV5-1	TRBJ1-6	-	-
TGTGCCACCAGTGGGGGCTCGGGAGATACGCAGTATTTT	CATSGGSGDTQYF	TRBV24-1	TRBJ2-3	-	-
TGTGCCAGCAGCCGACAGGGGCGCAACTCGTTCTCAGACACTTTCGGGGTTTCCTACGAGCAGTACTTC	CASSRQGRNSFSDTFGVSYEQYF	TRBV4-2	TRBJ2-7	TRBD1	-
TGTGCCAGCAGATTTAAGAGGGAGGAGCGGTACAATGAGCAGTTCTTC	CASRFKREERYNEQFF	TRBV5-8	TRBJ2-1	-	-
TGTGCCAGCAGCTTGTACTCTCCAGATACGCAGTATTTT	CASSLYSPDTQYF	TRBV5-8	TRBJ2-3	-	-
TGTGCCAGCAGCTTAAACAGCTTGGCCGGGGAGCTGTTTTTT	CASSLNSLAGELFF	TRBV7-6	TRBJ2-2	-	few
TGTGCCATAGCCGACAGGGGTAATCAGCCCCAGCATTTT	CAIADRGNQPQHF	TRBV10-3	TRBJ1-5	TRBD1	-
TGTGCCAGTAGTGCGGGACTAGCGGGAATTGAGCAGTTCTTC	CASSAGLAGIEQFF	TRBV19	TRBJ2-1	TRBD2	-
TGTGCCAGTAGTAGGGGACTTCCTCCTAATGGCTACACCTTC	CASSRGLPPNGYTF	TRBV19	TRBJ1-2	-	-
TGCGCCAGCAGCTTCCGCGGGACTAGCGGGAGCGGAAGCACAGATACGCAGTATTTT	CASSFRGTSGSGSTDTQYF	TRBV5-1	TRBJ2-3	TRBD2	-
TGCGCCAGCAGTGAGCCGGGGTCACAGCAGTTCTTC	CASSEPGSQQFF	TRBV10-1	TRBJ2-1	-	-
TGTGCCTGGAGAATCGAGGGAGTAGGCGAGCAGTACTTC	CAWRIEGVGEQYF	TRBV30	TRBJ2-7	-	-
TGCGCCAGCAGCCAAGGGCCGGGTACAGAGACCCAGTACTTC	CASSQGPGTETQYF	TRBV4-1	TRBJ2-5	-	-
TGTGCCAGCAGCCAAGATTATGGCGCCGGGGGGCAAAGCTCCTACGAGCAGTACTTC	CASSQDYGAGGQSSYEQYF	TRBV3-1/TRBV3-2	TRBJ2-7	-	-
TGCGCCAGCAGCTCCGCGACTAGCGGGAGGAATGAGCAGTTCTTC	CASSSATSGRNEQFF	TRBV5-1	TRBJ2-1	TRBD2	-
TGCGCCAGCAGCCGGACTAGCGGGAGGGCCCGGGGTGAGCAGTTCTTC	CASSRTSGRARGEQFF	TRBV5-1	TRBJ2-1	TRBD2	-
TGCAGTGCTAGTTCGGGACAGGGAGTCTACGAGCAGTACTTC	CSASSGQGVYEQYF	TRBV20-1	TRBJ2-7	TRBD1	-
TGTGCCAGCAGCTCCGAGAAGTCAGGGGCCCTGAAGGGTGAGCAGTTCTTC	CASSSEKSGALKGEQFF	TRBV11-2	TRBJ2-1	-	-
TGTGCCAGTAGTTCACAGGGATCTGGGGCCAACGTCCTGACTTTC	CASSSQGSGANVLTF	TRBV19	TRBJ2-6	-	once
TGTGCCAGCAGTTACTCTTCGGGGACAGGGGGTTCACCCCTCCACTTT	CASSYSSGTGGSPLHF	TRBV6-5	TRBJ1-6	TRBD1	-
TGTGCCAGTAGTCAACGGGACACTTCTTACGAGCAGTACTTC	CASSQRDTSYEQYF	TRBV19	TRBJ2-7	-	-
TGTGCCAGCAGTGAGTCCGGGGGCAATCAGCCCCAGCATTTT	CASSESGGNQPQHF	TRBV6-1	TRBJ1-5	-	-
TGCGCCAGCAGCCAACTGCCGGGACAGGTCTACGAGCAGTACTTC	CASSQLPGQVYEQYF	TRBV4-1	TRBJ2-7	TRBD1	-
TGTGCCAGCCAACGGAGCCCCGATGATGGCTACACCTTC	CASQRSPDDGYTF	TRBV19	TRBJ1-2	-	-
TGCAGCGTCGGACAGCCAACTAATGAAAAACTGTTTTTT	CSVGQPTNEKLFF	TRBV29-1	TRBJ1-4	-	-
TGTGCCAGCAGCTTAGGAGGGGGTTACTCGGATGGCTACACCTTC	CASSLGGGYSDGYTF	TRBV7-2	TRBJ1-2	-	-
TGCGCCAGCAGCCTTAAGGTGGGACTAGGAGAGACCCAGTACTTC	CASSLKVGLGETQYF	TRBV4-3	TRBJ2-5	TRBD2	-
TGTGCCAGCAGCTTGGGGAGGGACAGCCTTGGTCCTGGGGCCAACGTCCTGACTTTC	CASSLGRDSLGPGANVLTF	TRBV5-5	TRBJ2-6	-	-
TGCGCCAGCAGCCCCGGGACAGGGACTGTCTATGGCTACACCTTC	CASSPGTGTVYGYTF	TRBV4-3	TRBJ1-2	TRBD1	-
TGTGCCAGCTCACCGACCACAGGTAGGGGCAATGAGCAGTTCTTC	CASSPTTGRGNEQFF	TRBV18	TRBJ2-1	-	once
TGTGCCAGCTCTTCCACATCCAGGACAGCGGTTCAATCACCCCTCCACTTT	CASSSTSRTAVQSPLHF	TRBV18	TRBJ1-6	-	once
TGTGCCTGGAGTCCGGGGGGGACCGCCTACGAGCAGTACTTC	CAWSPGGTAYEQYF	TRBV30	TRBJ2-7	TRBD2	-
TGTGCCAGCAGTTTAGAGAGGGAACAGCCCCAGCATTTT	CASSLEREQPQHF	TRBV27	TRBJ1-5	-	-
TGTGCCAGCAGTGAAACAGGGCTGGTATCGGCCCAGTACTTC	CASSETGLVSAQYF	TRBV6-1	TRBJ2-5	-	few
TGCGCCAGCAGCCAAGGGCTACTAGCGGCCCCCTCCTACGAGCAGTACTTC	CASSQGLLAAPSYEQYF	TRBV4-1	TRBJ2-7	TRBD2	-
TGTGCCAGCAGTCGGGGACAGGATGGCTACACCTTC	CASSRGQDGYTF	TRBV6-5	TRBJ1-2	TRBD1	-